This T cell receptor (beta chain) appears in the sequencing data of a study of blood T cell repertoires in COVID-19. With V trimmed by 4 bases and J by 2 bases, 6 bases remained unmatched. The germline V gene has CDR1 LNHDA and CDR2 SQIVND (reference sequence). The CDR3 sequence is 16 residues long. Measured with immunoSEQ multiplex PCR; TCRdb has only the in-frame clones, and not every one. The sample records roughly 160,000 clones, more than 65% being singletons. The chain links TRBV19 to TRBJ1-5; TRBD1 agrees at 9 bases. Input material: peripheral blood. This receptor was taken from a woman aged 60 to 75 with COVID-19, enrolled during active disease. The DNA for the CDR3 is TGTGCCAGTAGTAGATTGGGACAGGGTGGCAATCAGCCCCAGCATTTT. It translates to CASSRLGQGGNQPQHF.